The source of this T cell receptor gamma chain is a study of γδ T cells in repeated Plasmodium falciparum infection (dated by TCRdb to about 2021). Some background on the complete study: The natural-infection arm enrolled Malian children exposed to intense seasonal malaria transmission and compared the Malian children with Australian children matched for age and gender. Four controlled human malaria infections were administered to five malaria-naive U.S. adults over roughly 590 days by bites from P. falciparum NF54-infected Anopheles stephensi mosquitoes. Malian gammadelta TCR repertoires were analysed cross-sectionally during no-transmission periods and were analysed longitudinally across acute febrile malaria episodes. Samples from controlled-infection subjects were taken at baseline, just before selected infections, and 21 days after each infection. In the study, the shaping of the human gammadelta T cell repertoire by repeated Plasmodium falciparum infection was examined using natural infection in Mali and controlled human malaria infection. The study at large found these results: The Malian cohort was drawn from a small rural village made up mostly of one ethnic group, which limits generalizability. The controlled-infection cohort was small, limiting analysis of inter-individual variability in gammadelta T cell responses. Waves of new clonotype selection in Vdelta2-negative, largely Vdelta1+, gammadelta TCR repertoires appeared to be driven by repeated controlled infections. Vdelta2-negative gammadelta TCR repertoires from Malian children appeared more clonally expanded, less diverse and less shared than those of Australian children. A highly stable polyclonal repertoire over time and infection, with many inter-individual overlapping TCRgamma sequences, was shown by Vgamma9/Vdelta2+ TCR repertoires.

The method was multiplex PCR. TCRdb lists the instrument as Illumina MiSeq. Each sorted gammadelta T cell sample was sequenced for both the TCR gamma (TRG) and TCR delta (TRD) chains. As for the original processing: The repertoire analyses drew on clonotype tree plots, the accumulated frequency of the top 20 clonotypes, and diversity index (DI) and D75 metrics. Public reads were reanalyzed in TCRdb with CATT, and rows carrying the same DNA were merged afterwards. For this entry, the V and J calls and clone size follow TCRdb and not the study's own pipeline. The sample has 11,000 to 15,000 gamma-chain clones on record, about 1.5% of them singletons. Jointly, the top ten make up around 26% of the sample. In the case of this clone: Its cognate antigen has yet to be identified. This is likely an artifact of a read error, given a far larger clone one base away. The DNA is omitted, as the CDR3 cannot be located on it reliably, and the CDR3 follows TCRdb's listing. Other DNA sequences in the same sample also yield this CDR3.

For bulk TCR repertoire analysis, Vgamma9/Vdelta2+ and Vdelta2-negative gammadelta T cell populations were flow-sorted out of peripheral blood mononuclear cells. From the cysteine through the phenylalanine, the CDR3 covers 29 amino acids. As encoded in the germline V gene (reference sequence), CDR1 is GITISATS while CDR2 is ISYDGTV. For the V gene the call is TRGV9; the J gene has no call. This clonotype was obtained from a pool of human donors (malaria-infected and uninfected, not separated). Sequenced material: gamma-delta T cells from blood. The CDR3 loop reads CALWEVRSNSLAVEQHLLSQVSIGRIQHF.